The clone carrying this TCR beta chain was picked up a small number of times. What it binds is unknown. This specimen belongs to a study of T cell repertoires in cytomegalovirus infection. Study summary: It can be stated that public TCR beta signatures indicated CMV infection as well as a matching HLA type. Study results and limitations: The study found HLA-C-restricted CMV-specific TCR beta clonotypes dominating the ex vivo response.

CDR1 is SGHTA and CDR2 is FQGNSA in the germline V gene. The V gene lost 2 bases and the J gene lost 2 bases, with 14 bases spanning the gap. CDR3 length equals 16 residues. One entry per CDR3 protein results from TCRdb running MiXCR on the reads. Of 250,000 to 300,000 distinct CDR3 sequences in the sample, 20% to 25% were seen once. The sample here was cultured PBMCs, taken from culture after CMV antigen stimulation. J is TRBJ2-3 and V is TRBV7-2; D not certain. The receptor comes from a human donor in good health (CMV status not recorded). Some clones in this sample may be carry-over from other donors' samples. The CDR3 is CASSLSGRQYTDTQYF. The CDR3 DNA follows: TGTGCCAGCAGCTTATCCGGCAGGCAATACACAGATACGCAGTATTTT.